The 23 T cell receptor beta chains in this list originate from one sample, sequenced in a study of PD-1 blockade in mismatch repair-deficient tumors. The table came from immunoSEQ multiplex PCR; TCRdb's copy has only in-frame clones and leaves some out. The sample lists about 120,000 clones; about 90% were seen once. This specimen was peripheral blood, taken 70 to 72 weeks after starting pembrolizumab. Receptor source: an adult with mismatch repair-deficient cancer.

The chain joins TRBV7-9 to TRBJ2-6; TRBD2 is a possible D gene (5 bases). V gave up 6 bases and J gave up 2 bases, with 14 bases separating them. Germline V gene data show CDR1 as SEHNR and CDR2 as FQNEAQ (reference sequence). CDR3 length: 16 residues. The CDR3 here is CASREAAGTGANVLTF. DNA for the CDR3: TGTGCCAGCAGAGAAGCGGCGGGTACTGGGGCCAACGTCCTGACTTTC.

The chain joins TRBV19 to TRBJ1-2; TRBD1 aligns across 7 bases. With 4 bases clipped from V and 5 bases from J, the junction kept 4 bases outside the gene matches. The CDR3 extends over 13 amino acids. The germline V gene encodes CDR1 LNHDA and CDR2 SQIVND (reference sequence). The CDR3 sequence is CASSSGTVYGYTF. Written as DNA, the CDR3 is TGTGCCAGTAGTAGCGGGACAGTTTATGGCTACACCTTC.

The chain is built from TRBV18 and TRBJ2-5; D is unresolved. Trimming took 6 bases from V and 5 from J, leaving 7 bases between them. The CDR3 runs 11 residues. CDR1 KGHSH and CDR2 LQKENI come from the germline V gene. CDR3 amino acids: CASSHRETQYF. In DNA, the CDR3 is TGTGCCAGCTCCCACCGGGAGACCCAGTACTTC.

The rearrangement uses TRBV4-3 and TRBJ2-7, with no clear D. V dropped 1 base and J dropped 2 bases, with 12 bases sitting between them. Germline lookup yields CDR1 LGHNA and CDR2 YSLEER. This CDR3 is 15 amino acids long. In DNA form, the CDR3 reads TGCGCCAGCAGCCAAGGGTTAGTCGGAACCTACGAGCAGTACTTC. Amino acids: CASSQGLVGTYEQYF.

V is TRBV30 and J is TRBJ2-7; no clear D. There are 13 residues in the CDR3. CDR1 and CDR2 (germline): GTSNPN, SVGIG (reference sequence). Trimming pared 3 bases from V and 2 bases from J, leaving 11 bases between. Written as DNA, the CDR3 is TGTGCCTGGAGATCGGTAGTACCCTACGAGCAGTACTTC. It specifies CAWRSVVPYEQYF.

The chain couples TRBV4-1 to TRBJ1-2; TRBD1 is a possible D gene (5 bases). Germline lookup yields CDR1 MGHRA and CDR2 YSYEKL. The CDR3 has 17 residues. The V gene lost 0 bases and the J gene lost 4 bases, with 18 bases spanning the gap. DNA of the CDR3: TGCGCCAGCAGCCAAGATAGGTTCAGGGAAGAAGCCTATGGCTACACCTTC. This sequence encodes CASSQDRFREEAYGYTF.

This chain links TRBV7-7 with TRBJ1-2; TRBD1 might be the D (5 bases). The CDR3 totals 16 residues. Germline assignment: CDR1 SSHAT and CDR2 FNYEAQ (reference sequence). Between the trimmed V and J ends, which lost 0 bases and 8 bases, there was a span of 19 bases. The CDR3 reads CASSLAVGLGSPGYTF. The CDR3 DNA reads as TGTGCCAGCAGCTTAGCGGTGGGGCTGGGATCTCCCGGCTACACCTTC.

V usage is TRBV30 and J usage is TRBJ1-1; the D gene is possibly TRBD1 (6 bases). This CDR3 contains 10 residues. Germline values: CDR1 GTSNPN, CDR2 SVGIG (reference sequence). The V end was cut by 5 bases, the J end by 11 bases, with 12 bases between. The CDR3 nucleotides read TGTGCCTGGGTACAGGGATTTGCTTTCTTT. Its translation is CAWVQGFAFF. Full variable domain (outside the CDR3, taken from reference TRBV30 and TRBJ1-1): SQTIHQWPATLVQPVGSPLSLECTVEGTSNPNLYWYRQAAGRGLQLLFYSVGIGQISSEVPQNLSASRPQDRQFILSSKKLLLSDSGFYLCAWVQGFAFFGQGTRLTVV.

This clone is a singleton in its sample. V is TRBV7-9 and J is TRBJ1-1; D is unclear. Germline-derived CDR1 and CDR2 are SEHNR and FQNEAQ (reference sequence). V was pared by 0 bases and J by 1 base, with 18 bases between. This CDR3 region has 18 residues. The CDR3 nucleotides read TGTGCCAGCAGCTTAGCCAACCTCGGGCCCCTTAGGAACACTGAAGCTTTCTTT. It translates to CASSLANLGPLRNTEAFF.

The chain links TRBV13 to TRBJ2-3; 12 positions agree with TRBD2. V lost 4 bases to trimming and J lost 4 bases; unmatched junction nucleotides: 9. The germline CDR1 and CDR2 sequences are PRHDT and FYEKMQ (reference sequence). The CDR3 loop spans 17 amino acids. This chain's CDR3 is CASSSGPSGRAPDTQYF. As DNA, the CDR3 is TGTGCCAGCAGCTCCGGACCTAGCGGGAGGGCCCCAGATACGCAGTATTTT.

This chain joins TRBV5-6 and TRBJ2-7; no firm D call. The CDR3 runs to 14 residues. The ends were cut back, 3 bases at V and 3 bases at J, with 13 bases in the middle. Germline CDR1 reads SGHDT; CDR2 reads YYEEEE. The CDR3 coding sequence is TGTGCCAGCAGCTCTGTTTCGACCCACTACGAGCAGTACTTC. Its protein product is CASSSVSTHYEQYF.

V is TRBV19 and J is TRBJ2-7, with unresolved D. From germline, CDR1 is LNHDA and CDR2 SQIVND (reference sequence). The CDR3 is 17 residues long. Trimming removed 0 bases from V and 0 bases from J, with 15 bases in between. CDR3 sequence reads: CASSIDLYRRYSYEQYF. Written as DNA, the CDR3 is TGTGCCAGTAGTATAGATCTATACCGACGGTACTCCTACGAGCAGTACTTC.

The rearrangement links TRBV7-9 to TRBJ2-1; TRBD2 matches at 11 bases. From germline, CDR1 is SEHNR and CDR2 FQNEAQ (reference sequence). J gave up 8 bases and V 3 bases, and 9 bases lay outside the gene matches. The CDR3 is 16 residues long. The CDR3 DNA reads as TGTGCCAGCAGCTTTGACCCTAGCGGGAGGCGGCATGAGCAGTTCTTC. Translating it yields CASSFDPSGRRHEQFF.

The chain recombines TRBV5-8 with TRBJ2-3; D is perhaps TRBD2 (5 bases). The germline V and J ends were trimmed by 2 bases and 0 bases, with 13 bases remaining between them. CDR1 SGHTS and CDR2 YDEGEE come from the germline V gene. This CDR3 has 16 amino acids. The CDR3 sequence is CASSFPTIFSTDTQYF. CDR3 in DNA: TGTGCCAGCAGCTTCCCGACTATATTTAGCACAGATACGCAGTATTTT.

The gene calls are TRBV6-1 and TRBJ2-3; 10 nucleotides agree with TRBD2. The CDR3 totals 18 residues. V shed 0 bases, J shed 2 bases, and the junction held 8 bases outside the gene matches. Per the germline V gene, CDR1 is MNHNS and CDR2 is SASEGT. For the CDR3, the DNA is TGTGCCAGCAGTGAAGCGCTGGAACTAGCGGGGCCCACAGATACGCAGTATTTT. Its translation: CASSEALELAGPTDTQYF.

This clone was observed a few times. V is TRBV7-9 and J is TRBJ2-3; D is possibly TRBD2 (6 bases). Per the germline V gene, CDR1 is SEHNR and CDR2 is FQNEAQ (reference sequence). The CDR3 contains 12 residues. With 7 bases removed from V and 6 bases from J, the gap between germline ends came to 11 bases. The CDR3 sequence: CASTLGRDTQYF. As DNA, the CDR3 is TGTGCCAGCACCCTGGGGAGGGATACGCAGTATTTT.

The V call is TRBV19, the J call TRBJ2-3; no reliable D call. V was shortened by 3 bases and J by 3 bases, with 13 bases between the two germline ends. CDR3 length: 15 residues. The germline V gene encodes CDR1 LNHDA and CDR2 SQIVND (reference sequence). CDR3 DNA: TGTGCCAGTAGTATCAATAAGGGTGGGACAGATACGCAGTATTTT. This translates into CASSINKGGTDTQYF.

CDR3 sequence reads: CASSYTASGNYGYTF. The CDR3 nucleotides are TGTGCCAGCAGCTATACAGCTTCGGGGAACTATGGCTACACCTTC. V usage is TRBV7-9 and J usage is TRBJ1-2; the D is unclear. Germline V CDR1 and CDR2: SEHNR, FQNEAQ (reference sequence). There are 15 residues in the CDR3. Trimming shortened V by 4 bases and J by 2 bases, and 14 bases separated the two germline ends.

The genes are TRBV6-4 and TRBJ2-3; perhaps TRBD2 as D (6 bases). Germline V gene data show CDR1 as MRHNA and CDR2 as SNTAGT. The V end lost 5 bases, the J end lost 0 bases, and 9 bases lay between the germline ends. The CDR3 covers 14 residues. The CDR3 DNA reads TGTGCCAGCAGTTCAAGCGGGAGCACAGATACGCAGTATTTT. It yields the protein CASSSSGSTDTQYF.

The J gene is TRBJ1-1, the V gene TRBV5-5; 10 bases fit TRBD1. Trimming at V came to 5 bases and at J to 13 bases, leaving 17 bases not matched to a gene. The CDR3 is 15 residues long. Germline loops: CDR1 SGHKS, CDR2 YYEKEE (reference sequence). CDR3 sequence (DNA): TGTGCCAGCAGACCCCGGGGACAGGGGTTAGAGAGTGATTTCTTT. Translating it yields CASRPRGQGLESDFF.

The V and J genes are TRBV29-1 and TRBJ1-2; D might be TRBD1 (6 bases). The V and J ends lost 1 base and 8 bases respectively, with 23 bases between them. CDR1 is SQVTM, CDR2 ANQGSEA, per germline. The CDR3 extends over 16 amino acids. CDR3 residues: CSVEGVRGQDSYGYTF. The CDR3 DNA reads TGCAGCGTTGAAGGGGTGAGAGGGCAGGACAGTTACGGCTACACCTTC.

The chain has TRBV6-6 and TRBJ2-3; TRBD2 is a possible D gene (6 bases). This CDR3 spans 13 amino acids. Deletions cut 8 bases from V and 5 bases from J, with 14 bases between. Germline V gene data show CDR1 as MNHNY and CDR2 as SVGAGI (reference sequence). CDR3 region: CASWASVQDTQYF. The DNA for the CDR3 is TGTGCCAGCTGGGCTAGCGTTCAAGATACGCAGTATTTT.

The rearrangement joins TRBV4-1 to TRBJ2-7, with TRBD2 as a possible D gene (6 bases). Germline values: CDR1 MGHRA, CDR2 YSYEKL. V gave up 6 bases and J gave up 2 bases, with 20 bases separating them. This CDR3 spans 16 amino acids. CDR3 amino acids: CASSPNGGVLAYEQYF. The DNA of the CDR3 is TGCGCCAGCAGTCCTAATGGAGGGGTCCTTGCCTACGAGCAGTACTTC.